Below are 8 T cell receptor beta chains sequenced from a single sample in a study of spatial heterogeneity in lung cancer. TCRdb re-derived calls from the 5' RACE reads in MiXCR, one entry per CDR3 protein. The table shows some 120,000 distinct CDR3 sequences, with roughly an eighth occurring only once. The time point denotes: blood at routine non-recurrence follow-up after resection. Sequencing covered unsorted whole RNA taken from tumor, nontumor lung or frozen PBMC. The sample in question was PBMCs, obtained at follow-up. The receptor set was obtained from a male donor with early-stage non-small cell lung cancer.

A few counts support this clonotype. This sequence joins TRBV27 and TRBJ2-5; 10 bases fit TRBD1. V shed 6 bases, J shed 2 bases, and the junction held 6 bases outside the gene matches. The germline gives CDR1 MNHEY, CDR2 SMNVEV (reference sequence). This CDR3 is built from 15 residues. The CDR3 protein is CASRGDRGHQETQYF. In nucleotides, the CDR3 is TGTGCCAGCAGGGGGGACAGGGGTCATCAAGAGACCCAGTACTTC.

This clonotype turned up a few times. V gene TRBV11-3 combines with J gene TRBJ1-6, with TRBD1 matching over 11 bases. Unmatched junction bases numbered 10, after V lost 4 bases and J lost 8 bases. CDR1 and CDR2 (germline): SGHNT, YENEEA. CDR3 length: 17 residues. The CDR3 nucleotides are TGTGCCAGCAGCTCCTCACCATGGGACAGGGGGGATTCACCCCTCCACTTT. Its translation is CASSSSPWDRGDSPLHF.

This clonotype was found a few times. J is TRBJ2-1 and V is TRBV10-2; 9 bases align to TRBD1. CDR1 is WSHSY and CDR2 is SAAADI in the germline V gene. V lost 11 bases to trimming and J lost 8 bases; unmatched junction nucleotides: 16. This CDR3 comprises 15 residues. CDR3: CACRPRDREVHEQFF. CDR3 in DNA: TGCGCCTGCCGCCCCCGGGACAGGGAAGTCCATGAGCAGTTCTTC.

In this sample, this clonotype turned up many times. V is TRBV4-3 and J is TRBJ1-1; tentatively, D is TRBD1 (5 bases). Germline V lookup: CDR1 LGHNA, CDR2 YSLEER. CDR3 length equals 17 residues. V was trimmed by 1 base and J by 1 base, leaving 16 bases between them. The CDR3 coding sequence is TGCGCCAGCAGCCAAGTCGCCAGGGTAATTGCGAACACTGAAGCTTTCTTT. It is translated as CASSQVARVIANTEAFF.

This clonotype was recorded many times. One junction end does not reproduce the germline sequence, and a read error may be involved. This chain links TRBV20-1 with TRBJ2-3; 11 nucleotides line up with TRBD2. Looked up from germline, CDR1 is DFQATT and CDR2 is SNEGSKA (reference sequence). There are 15 residues in the CDR3. The CDR3 nucleotides are TGCAGTGCCCAGGGGCTAGCGGGGGGCACGGATACGCAGTATTTT. Amino acid sequence: CSAQGLAGGTDTQYF.

This clonotype has ten or more counts. The V call is TRBV20-1, the J call TRBJ1-5; perhaps TRBD1 as D (5 bases). In germline, CDR1 is DFQATT, CDR2 SNEGSKA (reference sequence). The CDR3 sequence is 14 residues long. The V end lost 6 bases, the J end lost 1 base, and 13 bases lay between the germline ends. The CDR3 spells CSARQIESNQPQHF. CDR3 bases: TGCAGTGCCAGACAGATTGAGAGCAATCAGCCCCAGCATTTT.

This clonotype came up a few times. The chain combines TRBV27 with TRBJ1-3, with unresolved D. The V gene's germline CDR1 is MNHEY and CDR2 SMNVEV (reference sequence). The length of the CDR3 is 14 residues. Trimming pared 8 bases from V and 0 bases from J, leaving 11 bases between. For the CDR3, the DNA is TGTGCCAGCGGGAGAGGCGGCTCTGGAAACACCATATATTTT. Protein: CASGRGGSGNTIYF.

This clonotype was counted a few times. The chain is built from TRBV12-3 or TRBV12-4 and TRBJ2-5; possibly TRBD2 for D (5 bases). The V end lost 4 bases, the J end lost 4 bases, and 7 bases lay between the germline ends. The CDR3 is 12 amino acids. The CDR3: CASSYTRETQYF. CDR3 bases: TGTGCCAGCAGTTATACTAGAGAGACCCAGTACTTC.